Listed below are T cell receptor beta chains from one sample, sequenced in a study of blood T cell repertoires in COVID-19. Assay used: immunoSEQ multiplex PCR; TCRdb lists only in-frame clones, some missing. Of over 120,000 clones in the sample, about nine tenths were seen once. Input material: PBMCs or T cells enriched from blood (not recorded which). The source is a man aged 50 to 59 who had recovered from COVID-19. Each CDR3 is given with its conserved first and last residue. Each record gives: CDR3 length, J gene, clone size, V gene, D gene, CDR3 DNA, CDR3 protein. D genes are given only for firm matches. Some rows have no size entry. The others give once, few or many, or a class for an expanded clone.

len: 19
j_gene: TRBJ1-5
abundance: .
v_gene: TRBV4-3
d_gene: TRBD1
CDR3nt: TGCGCCAGCAGCCAAGAGGGACCGTACGGGACAGGGCGTCTTGGGCCCCAGCATTTT
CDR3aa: CASSQEGPYGTGRLGPQHF

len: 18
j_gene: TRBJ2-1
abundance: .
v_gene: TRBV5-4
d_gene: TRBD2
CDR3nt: TGTGCCAGCAGCTTCGGACGGGGACTAGCGGCCTCCTACAATGAGCAGTTCTTC
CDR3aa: CASSFGRGLAASYNEQFF

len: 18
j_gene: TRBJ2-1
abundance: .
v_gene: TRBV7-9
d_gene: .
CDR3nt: TGTGCCAGCAGCTTAGAGGGGGCTGGGGGACTTAACTACAATGAGCAGTTCTTC
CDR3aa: CASSLEGAGGLNYNEQFF

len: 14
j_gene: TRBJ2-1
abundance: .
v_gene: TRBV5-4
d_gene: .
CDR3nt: TGTGCCAGCAGCTTGGCTGAGCGGAGCAATGAGCAGTTCTTC
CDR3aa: CASSLAERSNEQFF

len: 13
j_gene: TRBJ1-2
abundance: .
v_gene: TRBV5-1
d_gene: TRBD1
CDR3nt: TGCGCCAGCAGCGGGGGACAGCCCCCTGACTACACCTTC
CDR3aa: CASSGGQPPDYTF

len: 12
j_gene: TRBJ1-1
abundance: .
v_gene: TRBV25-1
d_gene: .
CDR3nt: TGTGCCAGCAGTGAGATTAGGGGAGGAGCTTTCTTT
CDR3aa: CASSEIRGGAFF

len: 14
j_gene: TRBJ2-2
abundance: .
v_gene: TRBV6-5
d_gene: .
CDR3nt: TGTGCCAGCAGTTACTCGATAGAGACCGGGGAGCTGTTTTTT
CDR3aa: CASSYSIETGELFF

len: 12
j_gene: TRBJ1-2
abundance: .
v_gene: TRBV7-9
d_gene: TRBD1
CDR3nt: TGTGCCAGCAGCTTAGAGTACAGGGGGCACACCTTC
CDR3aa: CASSLEYRGHTF

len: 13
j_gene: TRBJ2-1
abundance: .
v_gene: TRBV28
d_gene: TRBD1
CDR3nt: TGTGCCAGCAGTTTCCGGACAGGGGACCATATTTTCTTC
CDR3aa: CASSFRTGDHIFF

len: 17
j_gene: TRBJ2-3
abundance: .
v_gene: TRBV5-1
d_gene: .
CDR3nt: TGCGCCAGCAGCTTGAGCCCAGGCGGGACGCCGGGGGATACGCAGTATTTT
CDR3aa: CASSLSPGGTPGDTQYF

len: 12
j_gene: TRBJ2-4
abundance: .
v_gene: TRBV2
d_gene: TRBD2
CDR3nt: TGTGCCAGCAGTGGGGAGGGGAACATTCAGTACTTC
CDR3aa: CASSGEGNIQYF

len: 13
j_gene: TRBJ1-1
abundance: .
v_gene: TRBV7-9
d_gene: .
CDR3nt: TGTGCCAGCAGCTTGCAGGGGATCAATGAAGCTTTCTTT
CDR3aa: CASSLQGINEAFF

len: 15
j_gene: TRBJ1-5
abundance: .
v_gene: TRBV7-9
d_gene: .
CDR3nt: TGTGCCAGCAGCCCCGCTGCGGCAGGGCACCAGCCCCAGCATTTT
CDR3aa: CASSPAAAGHQPQHF

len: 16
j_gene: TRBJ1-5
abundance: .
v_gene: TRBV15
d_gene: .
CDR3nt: TGTGCCACCAGCCCCCGAGGCAGTTATAGCAATCAGCCCCAGCATTTT
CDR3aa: CATSPRGSYSNQPQHF

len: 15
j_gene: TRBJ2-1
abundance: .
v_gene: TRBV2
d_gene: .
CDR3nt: TGTGCCAGCAGCTCCAGCGGGTCTAACTACAATGAGCAGTTCTTC
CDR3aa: CASSSSGSNYNEQFF

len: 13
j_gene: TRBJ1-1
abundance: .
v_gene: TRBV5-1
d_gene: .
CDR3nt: TGCGCCAGCAGAGGACAGCTGAACACTGAAGCTTTCTTT
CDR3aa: CASRGQLNTEAFF

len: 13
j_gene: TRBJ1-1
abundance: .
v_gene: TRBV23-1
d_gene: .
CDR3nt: TGCGCCAGCAGTCGCGACAAGAACACTGAAGCTTTCTTT
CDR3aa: CASSRDKNTEAFF

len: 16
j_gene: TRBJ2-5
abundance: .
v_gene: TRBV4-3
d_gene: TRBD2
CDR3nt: TGCGCCAGCAGCCAGGGTAATAGCGGGGACGGAGAGACCCAGTACTTC
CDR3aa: CASSQGNSGDGETQYF

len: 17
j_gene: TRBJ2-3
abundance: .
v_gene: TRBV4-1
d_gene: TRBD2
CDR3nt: TGCGCCAGCAGCCAAGGAGGACTAGCGGGAAGCACAGATACGCAGTATTTT
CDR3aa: CASSQGGLAGSTDTQYF

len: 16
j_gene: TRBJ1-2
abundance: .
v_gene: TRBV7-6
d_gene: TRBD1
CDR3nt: TGTGCCAGCAGCCTGCGGGACAGGGGGATTGACTATGGCTACACCTTC
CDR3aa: CASSLRDRGIDYGYTF

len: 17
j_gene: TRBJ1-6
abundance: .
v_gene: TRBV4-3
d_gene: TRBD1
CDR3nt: TGCGCCAGCAGCCAAGATACAGGGGGCTCCTATAATTCACCCCTCCACTTT
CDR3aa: CASSQDTGGSYNSPLHF

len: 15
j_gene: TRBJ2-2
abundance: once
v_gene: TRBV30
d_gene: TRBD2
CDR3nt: TGTGCCTGGAACCCTCGCGGGGGGGCCACCGGGGAGCTGTTTTTT
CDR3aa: CAWNPRGGATGELFF

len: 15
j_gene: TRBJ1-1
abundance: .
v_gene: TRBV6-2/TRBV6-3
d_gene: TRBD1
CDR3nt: TGTGCCAGCAGTTACCTCGGACAGGCGAACACTGAAGCTTTCTTT
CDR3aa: CASSYLGQANTEAFF

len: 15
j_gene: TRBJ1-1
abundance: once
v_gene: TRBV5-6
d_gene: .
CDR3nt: TGTGCCAGCAGCTTGCAGCAGGTATTGAACACTGAAGCTTTCTTT
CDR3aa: CASSLQQVLNTEAFF

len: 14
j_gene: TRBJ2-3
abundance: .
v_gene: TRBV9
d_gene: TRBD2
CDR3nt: TGTGCCAGCAGCCTCGGGGGGAATACAGATACGCAGTATTTT
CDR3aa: CASSLGGNTDTQYF

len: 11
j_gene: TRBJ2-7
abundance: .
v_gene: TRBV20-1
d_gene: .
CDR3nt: TGCAGTGCTAGCGGGACCTACGAGCAGTACTTC
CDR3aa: CSASGTYEQYF

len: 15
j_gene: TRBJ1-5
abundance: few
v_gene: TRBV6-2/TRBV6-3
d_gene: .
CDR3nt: TGTGCCAGCAGTTATCATGTCCGCCCCGGGAAGCCCCAGCATTTT
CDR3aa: CASSYHVRPGKPQHF

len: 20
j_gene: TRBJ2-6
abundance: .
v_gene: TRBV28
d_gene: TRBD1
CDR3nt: TGTGCCAGCGCCCCCAACCCAGGGACAGGGGGCGTAGATGGGGCCAACGTCCTGACTTTC
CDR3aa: CASAPNPGTGGVDGANVLTF

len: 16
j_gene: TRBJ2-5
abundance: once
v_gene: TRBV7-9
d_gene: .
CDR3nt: TGTGCCAGCAGCTTAGCCGGGAGGGACAGGGCCGGGACCCAGTACTTC
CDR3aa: CASSLAGRDRAGTQYF

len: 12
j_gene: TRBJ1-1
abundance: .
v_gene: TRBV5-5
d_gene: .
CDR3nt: TGTGCCAGCAGCCGTTGGGACTCAAAAGCTTTCTTT
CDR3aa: CASSRWDSKAFF

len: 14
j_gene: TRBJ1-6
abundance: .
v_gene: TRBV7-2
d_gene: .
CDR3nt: TGTGCCAGCAGAAGCGGACCTTTCGCTTCACCCCTCCACTTT
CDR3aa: CASRSGPFASPLHF

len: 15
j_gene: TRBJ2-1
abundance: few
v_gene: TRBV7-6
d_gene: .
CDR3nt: TGTGCCAGCAGCAATGCAGTATTGGGAGTCAATGAGCAGTTCTTC
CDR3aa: CASSNAVLGVNEQFF

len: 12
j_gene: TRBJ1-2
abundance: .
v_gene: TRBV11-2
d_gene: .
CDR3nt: TGTGCCAGCAGCCAGACAGACTATGGCTACACCTTC
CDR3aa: CASSQTDYGYTF

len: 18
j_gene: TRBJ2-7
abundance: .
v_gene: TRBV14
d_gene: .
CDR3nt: TGTGCCAGCAGCAAGATGGGGCCGCACAGAGCAGCTCTATACGAGCAGTACTTC
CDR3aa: CASSKMGPHRAALYEQYF

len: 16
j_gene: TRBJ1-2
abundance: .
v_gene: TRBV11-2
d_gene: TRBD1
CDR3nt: TGTGCCAGCACGACGAAGACGACAGGGGGGAGCTATGGCTACACCTTC
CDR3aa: CASTTKTTGGSYGYTF

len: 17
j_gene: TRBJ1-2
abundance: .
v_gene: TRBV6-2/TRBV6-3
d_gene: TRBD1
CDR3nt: TGTGCCAGCAGTTCGCGACAGGGGGCACTACTGTTATCTGGCTACACCTTC
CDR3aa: CASSSRQGALLLSGYTF

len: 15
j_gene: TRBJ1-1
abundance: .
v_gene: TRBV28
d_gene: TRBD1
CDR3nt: TGTGCCAGCAGTTTAGGGGACAGGGCTCACACTGAAGCTTTCTTT
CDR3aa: CASSLGDRAHTEAFF

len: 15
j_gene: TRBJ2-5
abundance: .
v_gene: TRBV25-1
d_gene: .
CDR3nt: TGTGCCAGCAGTGAATTCGGACTCTCCGCAGAGACCCAGTACTTC
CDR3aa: CASSEFGLSAETQYF

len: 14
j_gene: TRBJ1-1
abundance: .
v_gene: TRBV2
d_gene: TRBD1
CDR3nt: TGTGCCAGCGGCAGAACAGGGGGCTACACTGAAGCTTTCTTT
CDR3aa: CASGRTGGYTEAFF

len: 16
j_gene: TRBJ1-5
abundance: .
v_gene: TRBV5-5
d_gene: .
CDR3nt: TGTGCCAGCAGCTCCCTCCTGGGCCAACTGGGTCAGCCCCAGCATTTT
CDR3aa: CASSSLLGQLGQPQHF

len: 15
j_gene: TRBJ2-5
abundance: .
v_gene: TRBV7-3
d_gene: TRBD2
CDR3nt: TGTGCCAGCAGCTTGAACGGGAGGTCCCCTGAGACCCAGTACTTC
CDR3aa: CASSLNGRSPETQYF

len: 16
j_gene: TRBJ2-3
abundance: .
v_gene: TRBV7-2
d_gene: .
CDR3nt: TGTGCCAGCAGCTTATACGGGATGGTCACGACAGATACGCAGTATTTT
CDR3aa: CASSLYGMVTTDTQYF

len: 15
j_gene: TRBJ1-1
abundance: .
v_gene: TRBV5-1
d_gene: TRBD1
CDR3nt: TGCGCCAGCAGCTTGCGAGGGGGCGCGGACACTGAAGCTTTCTTT
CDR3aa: CASSLRGGADTEAFF

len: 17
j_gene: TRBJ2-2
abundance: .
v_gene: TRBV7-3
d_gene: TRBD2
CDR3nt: TGTGCCAGCAGCTTTGCCAGCGGGGGGTGGAACACCGGGGAGCTGTTTTTT
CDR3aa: CASSFASGGWNTGELFF

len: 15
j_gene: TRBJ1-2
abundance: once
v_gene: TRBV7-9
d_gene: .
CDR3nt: TGTGCCAGCAGCGTATCCGGAACAGGGAGTAATGGCTACACCTTC
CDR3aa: CASSVSGTGSNGYTF

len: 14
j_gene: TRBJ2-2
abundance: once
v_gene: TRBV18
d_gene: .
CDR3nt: TGTGCCACTCCCAACAGGGTCGGCACCGGGGAGCTGTTTTTT
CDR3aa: CATPNRVGTGELFF

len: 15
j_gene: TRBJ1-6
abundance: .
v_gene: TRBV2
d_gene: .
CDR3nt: TGTGCCAGCAGGGCCTCTCCCCCCTATAATTCACCCCTCCACTTT
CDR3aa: CASRASPPYNSPLHF

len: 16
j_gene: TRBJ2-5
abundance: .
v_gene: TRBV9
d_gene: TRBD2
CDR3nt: TGTGCCAGCAGCGTCGGACTAGCGGGAGCGGGGGAGACCCAGTACTTC
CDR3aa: CASSVGLAGAGETQYF

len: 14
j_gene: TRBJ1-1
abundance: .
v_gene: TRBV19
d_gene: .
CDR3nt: TGTGCCAGTAGTATTAAGGGGGAGAACACTGAAGCTTTCTTT
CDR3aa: CASSIKGENTEAFF